This is a list of T cell receptor beta chains from one sample in a study of cytomegalovirus exposure and HLA in healthy donors. Sequencing used immunoSEQ multiplex PCR; TCRdb keeps in-frame clones, though not all of them. This listing includes around 76,000 clones. Sequencing was carried out using PBMCs. The origin of the receptors is a middle-aged man in good health and CMV-seronegative. Each CDR3 is given with its conserved first and last residue.

>TRBV13|TRBJ2-7
CASSFMQTSSHYEQYF
>TRBV30|TRBJ2-3
CAWNRDIYTQYF
>TRBV15|TRBJ1-5
CATNLDRAGNQPQHF
>TRBV5-5|TRBJ2-7
CASSLVVFSYEQYF
>TRBV5-5|TRBJ2-3
CASSPGRRGDTQYF
>TRBV14|TRBJ2-7
CASSHPAGRGAYEQYF
>TRBV6-5|TRBJ2-2
CASSYGPNTGELFF
>TRBV7-2|TRBJ1-2
CASSLARTGVGYTF
>TRBV19|TRBJ1-5
CASSIGPRDGTGFGQPQHF
>TRBV18|TRBJ2-1
CASSSSARAPAGEQFF
>TRBV7-2|TRBJ1-3
CASSPTGWGNTIYF